This record concerns one T cell receptor (beta chain) sequence. Its antigen is not yet known. Within one base of it there is no much larger clone, and no base qualities were kept. Peripheral blood CD8+ and CD4+ T cells from healthy donors, Susac syndrome patients and multiple sclerosis patients were profiled by high-throughput TCR beta sequencing. The Susac syndrome patients fulfilled recently defined diagnostic criteria for either definite or probable disease. Bulk CD8+ and CD4+ T cells were purified by magnetic negative isolation, while CD8+ TEMRA cells were enriched using FACS. Blood was drawn into EDTA tubes, processed within 24 hours, and PBMCs were isolated by density gradient centrifugation. PBMCs intended for TCR sequencing were frozen in liquid nitrogen and were later thawed in a 37 degrees C water bath. Purity of sorted or isolated CD4+, CD8+ and CD8+ TEMRA cells was at least 90%. This sample is drawn from a study of CD8 T cells in Susac syndrome (dated by TCRdb to 2018 to 2020). Looking at the study overall: Of the Susac syndrome patients who were sequenced, under 10 were in clinical remission while roughly six had clinically active disease. At the time of blood withdrawal, Susac syndrome patients were either therapy-naive, taking corticosteroids (with some also receiving IVIg), or on IVIg alone. Repertoire sequencing was used to test whether CD8+ T cell activation and differentiation in Susac syndrome was antigen driven.

Study-level results and caveats: No clonal expansion was detected in the CD4+ T cell repertoire of Susac syndrome patients. The number of individuals in the TCR sequencing and HLA analysis was recognized as being relatively small.

RNA was extracted using the RNeasy kit, and about 0.5 to 1 ug of the RNA was reverse transcribed with random hexamers. TCR beta CDR3 regions were amplified with the immunoSEQ multiplex PCR assay covering 54 Vbeta and 13 Jbeta segments. PCR amplification bias was corrected using a synthetic template baseline for primer optimization and computational correction. The original methods were these. Reads were assigned to V, D and J genes according to IMGT and analyzed in immunoSEQ Analyzer, with only productive sequences retained. Clonality was computed as one minus Shannon entropy normalized by log2 of the number of productive unique sequences. Public and private clones were assessed among the 100 most prevalent clones of each patient and control. Susac-specific clones were defined as absent from healthy and MS cohorts, approximately 1,000 published viral clones and other ImmuneACCESS disease sequences. TCRdb's own reprocessing of the public reads used fastp at Q25 and MiXCR and kept productive beta chains. When rows share a CDR3 protein, they turn into one entry using the most common DNA and genes. Clone size and V and J calls follow TCRdb, not the original study. Present in this sample are 150,000 to 160,000 distinct CDR3 sequences, around 95% of which were seen just once. Of the sample, 0.16% is held by the ten largest clones.

The sample was CD4+ T cells from PBMCs. The sequence was collected from a human donor with Susac syndrome.

CDR3 reads: CSVDDRDYGYTF. The DNA sequence reads TGCAGCGTTGATGACAGGGACTATGGCTACACCTTC. Here the chain combines TRBV29-1 and TRBJ1-2, and 7 junctional nucleotides match TRBD1. Trimming accounts for 3 bases at V and 3 bases at J, while the number of junction bases matched to no gene is 1. The CDR3 covers 12 residues, taking in both the cysteine and the phenylalanine. CDR3 DNA is the only sequence kept; it has 36 bases, read in frame from the first base. CDR1 and CDR2 (SQVTM, ANQGSEA) derive from the germline V gene.